The entry below gives a single T cell receptor (beta chain) sequence along with its context. Per germline, CDR1 MGHDK and CDR2 SYGVNS. This CDR3 comprises 15 residues. The V gene lost 3 bases and the J gene lost 9 bases, with 19 bases spanning the gap. This record comes from a study of blood T cell repertoires in COVID-19. In the study overall: Acute and convalescent COVID-19 samples came from the United States, Italy and Spain. T cells, B-cell-depleted T cells, or PBMCs supplied cDNA or gDNA.

Source study methods: Estimated nucleated cell counts came from reference gene primer amplification. Only in-frame clones appear in the TCRdb table, and some are missing; sequencing was by immunoSEQ multiplex PCR. Clonal size and the V and J genes are those of that table, whereas D and trimming came from the DNA. The repertoire holds fewer than 300,000 clones, with 80% to 85% as singletons. The source of this sequence is a woman aged 55-70 years with active or convalescent COVID-19. Sample: peripheral blood. The chain is built from TRBV25-1 and TRBJ2-3, with D perhaps matching TRBD1 (6 bases). This chain's CDR3 is CASSEGARRSQTQYF. CDR3 coding DNA: TGTGCCAGCAGTGAGGGGGCGCGACGGTCCCAGACGCAGTATTTT.